Sequencing of this T cell receptor beta chain was carried out in a study of PD-L1 blockade in urothelial cancer. Germline assignment: CDR1 SGHVS and CDR2 FQNEAQ. Trimming took off 2 bases at V and 1 base at J, with 9 bases between the two ends. The CDR3 sequence is 16 residues long. Locally advanced or metastatic urothelial carcinoma was present in patients. Synthetic TCR analog templates were spiked into each PCR. Some clones are missing from TCRdb's copy, which holds only in-frame ones; the method was immunoSEQ multiplex PCR. The data contain about 51,000 clones, approximately 84% of them seen just once; the ten biggest clones take up roughly 17%.

Here the sequenced sample was PBMCs, taken around atezolizumab (anti-PD-L1) treatment. This receptor was obtained from a man aged 60-69 years with urothelial cancer. The rearrangement links TRBV7-8 to TRBJ2-6, with D possibly being TRBD2 (6 bases). CDR3 protein: CASSLSGLSGANVLTF. The CDR3 nucleotides are TGTGCCAGCAGCTTAAGCGGGCTATCTGGGGCCAACGTCCTGACTTTC.